The clone carrying this T cell receptor beta chain was seen a few times. The antigen is undetermined. Peripheral blood from each donor was collected in a volume of 9.5 to 10 milliliters. The data are from a study of blood T cells in healthy people across ages. Study-wide results and caveats: Leaving the PBMCs unsorted stopped any conclusive comparison of naive versus antigen-experienced cells. Relative to aged donors, long-lived donors carried more naive CD4+ cells and displayed higher diversity.

A second PCR of roughly 7 to 11 cycles used a sample-barcoded 5' primer and a J-beta primer mix. TCRdb re-called the 5' RACE reads through MiXCR, storing one row per CDR3 protein. Among 2 million or so distinct CDR3 sequences listed, 49% were seen once. V lost 2 bases and J 4 bases, leaving 11 bases between the germline ends. This CDR3 is 14 amino acids long. CDR1 is SGHTA and CDR2 is FQGNSA in the germline V gene. The sequence was obtained from a middle-aged woman in good health. Specimen: blood. The gene calls are TRBV7-2 and TRBJ2-5, with D unresolved. The CDR3 region is CASSLWDQSETQYF. CDR3 in DNA: TGTGCCAGCAGCTTATGGGATCAGTCAGAGACCCAGTACTTC.